Listed below are T cell receptor beta chains from one sample, sequenced in a study of blood T cell repertoires in COVID-19. Only in-frame clones appear in the TCRdb table, and some are missing; sequencing was by immunoSEQ multiplex PCR. The data show tens of thousands of clones, less than 85% seen once. The sequencing input was peripheral blood. These receptors were taken from a human donor in a cohort sampled during active COVID-19. Both conserved end residues are part of each CDR3. The D gene is left open where the match is weak. Where a row states a size, it is once, few, many or the class of an expanded clone; other rows omit it.

len	v_gene	j_gene	abundance	d_gene	CDR3nt	CDR3aa
15	TRBV11-1	TRBJ1-2	-	-	TGTGCCAGCAGCCTGTTGGGGGGAGCTAACTATGGCTACACCTTC	CASSLLGGANYGYTF
19	TRBV7-3	TRBJ2-7	medium-sized	TRBD2	TGTGCCAGCAGCCTTGCACCCGGGACTAGCGGGACCTTCGCCCACGAGCAGTACTTC	CASSLAPGTSGTFAHEQYF
14	TRBV6-5	TRBJ2-7	once	TRBD1	TGTGCCAGCGGCACCGGGACAGTAACCTACGAGCAGTACTTC	CASGTGTVTYEQYF
11	TRBV2	TRBJ2-1	once	TRBD2	TGTGCCAGCGGGGGGGTGAATGAGCAGTTCTTC	CASGGVNEQFF
12	TRBV30	TRBJ2-7	-	TRBD1	TGTGCCTGTAAAGGACAGGGGTCCGAGCAGTACTTC	CACKGQGSEQYF
15	TRBV19	TRBJ2-7	-	TRBD1	TGTGCCAGTAGTTCTTCCGGACAGGGACCTTACGAGCAGTACTTC	CASSSSGQGPYEQYF
16	TRBV19	TRBJ2-5	once	TRBD1	TGTGCCAGTAGTAGGCCGGGACAGGTCGATGGAGAGACCCAGTACTTC	CASSRPGQVDGETQYF
13	TRBV10-3	TRBJ2-7	-	-	TGTGCCATCAGTGAGAAATATGTCGACGAGCAGTACTTC	CAISEKYVDEQYF
12	TRBV4-3	TRBJ1-2	-	-	TGCGCCAGCAGCACAGGGAACTATGGCTACACCTTC	CASSTGNYGYTF
15	TRBV2	TRBJ2-7	-	-	TGTGCCAGCAGCCCAACCGGGGGAGTCTCCTACGAGCAGTACTTC	CASSPTGGVSYEQYF
15	TRBV9	TRBJ2-5	-	TRBD2	TGTGCCAGCAGCCCTGTAGCGGGGGCCCAAGAGACCCAGTACTTC	CASSPVAGAQETQYF
15	TRBV2	TRBJ1-5	few	-	TGTGCCAGCAGGTCAAACAGCGGTAGCAATCAGCCCCAGCATTTT	CASRSNSGSNQPQHF
14	TRBV30	TRBJ2-7	-	-	TGTGCCTGGAGTGTACTCCGGGGTGGAAACGAGCAGTACTTC	CAWSVLRGGNEQYF
14	TRBV7-2	TRBJ1-5	few	-	TGTGCCAGCAGCCGCGGGGGCGGCAATCAGCCCCAGCATTTT	CASSRGGGNQPQHF
14	TRBV7-2	TRBJ2-7	-	TRBD1	TGTGCCAGCAGCTTGGGGACAGGGAGTAACGAGCAGTACTTC	CASSLGTGSNEQYF
16	TRBV24-1	TRBJ2-7	-	TRBD1	TGTGCCACCAGTGACAACCCCCGGGACAGGGTATACGAGCAGTACTTC	CATSDNPRDRVYEQYF
12	TRBV3-1/TRBV3-2	TRBJ1-1	-	-	TGTGCCAGCAGCCAGACAGACAGGCGAGCTTTCTTT	CASSQTDRRAFF
15	TRBV27	TRBJ1-2	-	-	TGTGCCAGCAGTTCCACAGGTCTCGGGGGCTATGGCTACACCTTC	CASSSTGLGGYGYTF
15	TRBV3-1/TRBV3-2	TRBJ1-6	once	-	TGTGCCAGCGACCAGTGTGATGGGGCCTGTTCACCCCTCCACTTT	CASDQCDGACSPLHF
15	TRBV19	TRBJ2-3	-	TRBD1	TGTGCCAGTAGGACGGGACAGGGCCACACAGATACGCAGTATTTT	CASRTGQGHTDTQYF
14	TRBV2	TRBJ2-7	-	TRBD1	TGTGCCAGCAGTTCCGGGACAGGGATCTACGAGCAGTACTTC	CASSSGTGIYEQYF
12	TRBV2	TRBJ2-7	-	-	TGTGCCAGCAGCCCTCAGTCCAGCGGGCAGTACTTC	CASSPQSSGQYF
14	TRBV5-6	TRBJ2-3	-	TRBD2	TGTGCCAGCAGGGGAGGGGCAAGCACAGATACGCAGTATTTT	CASRGGASTDTQYF
14	TRBV21-1	TRBJ2-7	-	-	TGTGCCAGCAGCCATAGCGGACTGACATACGAGCAGTACTTC	CASSHSGLTYEQYF